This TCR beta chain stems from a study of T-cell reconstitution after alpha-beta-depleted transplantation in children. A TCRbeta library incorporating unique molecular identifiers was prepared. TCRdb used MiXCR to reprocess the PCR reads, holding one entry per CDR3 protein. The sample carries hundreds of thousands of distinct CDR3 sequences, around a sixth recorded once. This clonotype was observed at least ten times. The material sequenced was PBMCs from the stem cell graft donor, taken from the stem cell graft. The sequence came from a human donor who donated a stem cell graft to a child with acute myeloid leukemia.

The CDR3 bases are TGCGCCAGCAGCTTCGCAGAAGAGACCCAGTACTTC. It specifies CASSFAEETQYF. The J gene is TRBJ2-5, the V gene TRBV5-1, with unresolved D. The CDR3 covers 12 residues. The V gene lost 2 bases and the J gene lost 3 bases, with 5 bases spanning the gap. Germline V CDR1 and CDR2: SGHRS, YFSETQ. Together with reference TRBV5-1 and TRBJ2-5, the CDR3 gives the full variable domain: KAGVTQTPRYLIKTRGQQVTLSCSPISGHRSVSWYQQTPGQGLQFLFEYFSETQRNKGNFPGRFSGRQFSNSRSEMNVSTLELGDSALYLCASSFAEETQYFGPGTRLLVL.